This is a list of T cell receptor beta chains from one sample in a study of human T cells and chemical hapten exposure. TCRdb analysed the RACE reads with MiXCR anew, one entry per CDR3 protein. The table records some 82,000 distinct CDR3 sequences, about 10% of them present only once. The starting material was whole blood, obtained in connection with sensitization to the hapten diphenylcyclopropenone (DPC). The receptors were sampled from a woman between 45 and 65 years old with alopecia areata. Some clones in this sample may be carry-over from other donors' samples. Both conserved end residues are part of each CDR3. Fields, in order: CDR3 DNA, CDR3 protein, clone size, J gene, V gene, D gene. A D gene is named only where the DNA matches it firmly. Only some rows state a clone size, as once, few, many or a class for expanded clones.

TGTGCCAGCAGTTACTCGAAAGCAGGGGCCACTGAAGCTTTCTTT,CASSYSKAGATEAFF,many,TRBJ1-1,TRBV6-5,-
TGTGCCAGCAGTTACTCGACCGGCGATGAGCAGTTCTTC,CASSYSTGDEQFF,few,TRBJ2-1,TRBV6-6,-
TGTGCCAGCAGTTACTCCCTGGACTACCTAGCCAAAAACATTCAGTACTTC,CASSYSLDYLAKNIQYF,many,TRBJ2-4,TRBV6-2/TRBV6-3,-
TGTGCCAGCAGCTTGGGATTCAATCAGCCCCAGCATTTT,CASSLGFNQPQHF,many,TRBJ1-5,TRBV7-9,-
TGTGCCAGCAGTTACACCGGGACTAGCTACGAGCAGTACTTC,CASSYTGTSYEQYF,-,TRBJ2-7,TRBV6-2/TRBV6-3,TRBD2
TGTGCCAGCAGTTTGGCGCTAGCGTACAATGAGCAGTTCTTC,CASSLALAYNEQFF,many,TRBJ2-1,TRBV12-3/TRBV12-4,-
TGTGCCAGCAGCTTGAGCAGGATGGACTATGGCTACACCTTC,CASSLSRMDYGYTF,-,TRBJ1-2,TRBV5-4,-
TGCAGTGCCCCGGCACAGGCCGCGGGAGAACCCCTCCACTTT,CSAPAQAAGEPLHF,many,TRBJ1-6,TRBV20-1,-
TGTGCCGTGGTCCAGGGTGGCTATGGCTACACCTTC,CAVVQGGYGYTF,few,TRBJ1-2,TRBV30,-
TGCAGCGCCATGGGTGGCGGTGAGCAGTTCTTC,CSAMGGGEQFF,many,TRBJ2-1,TRBV29-1,-
TGTGCCAGCTCACAAGGACAGTTGTATAGCAATCAGCCCCAGCATTTT,CASSQGQLYSNQPQHF,many,TRBJ1-5,TRBV18,-
TGTGCCAGCACCCCCAGCCCCACAGGGTATGAGCAGTACTTC,CASTPSPTGYEQYF,few,TRBJ2-7,TRBV7-9,-
TGCAGCGTTGACAGGGGTGTACAAGAGACCCAGTACTTC,CSVDRGVQETQYF,many,TRBJ2-5,TRBV29-1,-
TGTGCCAGCAGCGTAGATCACCAACTCCGGGAGCAGTTCTTC,CASSVDHQLREQFF,many,TRBJ2-1,TRBV9,-
TGCAGTGCTAGGGACGAGCCGGGGAAAGAGACCCAGTACTTC,CSARDEPGKETQYF,-,TRBJ2-5,TRBV20-1,-
TGTGCCAGCAGCACCTTATTGACTGGGGTAGCGGGGGCCAACGTCCTGACTTTC,CASSTLLTGVAGANVLTF,many,TRBJ2-6,TRBV4-2,-
TGTGCCAGCAGTTTAATCCGACTAGCGGGGGGAGGAGGTGAGCAGTTCTTC,CASSLIRLAGGGGEQFF,few,TRBJ2-1,TRBV28,TRBD2